Each of the 24 T cell receptor beta chains below was sequenced from the same sample in a study of memory CD4+ T cells and cytomegalovirus serostatus. The sort gate was single viable CD3+CD4+CD8-CD45RO+ cells for memory CD4+ T cells. The repertoire was sequenced with immunoSEQ multiplex PCR; TCRdb's copy has only in-frame clones and lacks some. The data show approximately 46,000 clones, around 74% seen once. The sequenced sample was memory CD4+ T cells from blood. Receptors were obtained from an adult in good health and CMV-seronegative.

J is TRBJ1-6 and V is TRBV27; possibly TRBD1 for D (5 bases). Germline CDR1 is MNHEY and CDR2 is SMNVEV (reference sequence). CDR3 size: 15 residues. Deletions cut 5 bases from V and 10 bases from J, with 18 bases between. The CDR3, as DNA: TGTGCCAGCAGTCAACGGACAAGCGCGGGCTCACCCCTCCACTTT. Translating gives CASSQRTSAGSPLHF.

Regarding this clone: The junction does not match germline at one end; this may be a read error. The chain couples TRBV7-9 to TRBJ2-3; no clear D. CDR1 and CDR2 from the germline V gene are SEHNR and FQNEAQ (reference sequence). The CDR3 has 15 residues. CDR3 in amino acids: CASSQDFFGSSTQYF. CDR3 sequence (DNA): TGCGCCAGCAGCCAAGATTTTTTTGGGTCGTCCACGCAGTATTTT.

The rearrangement joins TRBV6-5 to TRBJ2-7; D is perhaps TRBD1 (6 bases). V was pared by 6 bases and J by 0 bases, with 12 bases between. The CDR3 sequence is 14 residues long. From germline, CDR1 is MNHEY and CDR2 SVGAGI. The CDR3 coding sequence is TGTGCCAGCAGACTCGGACAGCTCTCCTACGAGCAGTACTTC. It codes for CASRLGQLSYEQYF.

This rearrangement joins TRBV19 to TRBJ1-1; 7 positions agree with TRBD1. The germline gives CDR1 LNHDA, CDR2 SQIVND (reference sequence). The junction had 8 bases not matched to a gene; V was cut back by 3 bases and J by 4 bases. The CDR3 consists of 15 residues. The CDR3 sequence is CASSIYRGGSTEAFF. The CDR3 coding sequence is TGTGCCAGTAGTATCTACAGGGGAGGTAGCACTGAAGCTTTCTTT.

The J gene is TRBJ1-2, the V gene TRBV29-1; no reliable D call. CDR3 length equals 13 residues. Trimming removed 4 bases at V and 6 bases at J, with 15 bases between. Germline lookup yields CDR1 SQVTM and CDR2 ANQGSEA. For the CDR3, the DNA is TGCAGCGTTGCTTCCCTAATAGAGGATGGCTACACCTTC. This encodes CSVASLIEDGYTF. Using reference TRBV29-1 and TRBJ1-2 for the parts outside the CDR3, the full variable domain is SAVISQKPSRDICQRGTSLTIQCQVDSQVTMMFWYRQQPGQSLTLIATANQGSEATYESGFVIDKFPISRPNLTFSTLTVSNMSPEDSSIYLCSVASLIEDGYTFGSGTRLTVV.

The chain recombines TRBV13 with TRBJ2-7, with a weak D call TRBD1 (6 bases). V lost 2 bases and J lost 12, with 17 bases in between. The V gene's germline CDR1 is PRHDT and CDR2 FYEKMQ (reference sequence). This CDR3 region has 13 residues. Here the CDR3 DNA reads TGTGCCAGCAGCTTAACAGGGTACCCCCTACGGTACTTC. Its translation: CASSLTGYPLRYF. Drawing the rest from reference TRBV13 and TRBJ2-7, the complete variable domain is AAGVIQSPRHLIKEKRETATLKCYPIPRHDTVYWYQQGPGQDPQFLISFYEKMQSDKGSIPDRFSAQQFSDYHSELNMSSLELGDSALYFCASSLTGYPLRYFGPGTRLTVT.

The V and J genes are TRBV7-8 and TRBJ1-4; D call uncertain. The CDR3 loop spans 19 amino acids. Germline V gives CDR1 SGHVS, CDR2 FQNEAQ. Trimming pared 0 bases from V and 1 base from J, leaving 18 bases between. The CDR3, as DNA: TGTGCCAGCAGCTTAGCAGTAGAGGCGGCAGGACTAACTAATGAAAAACTGTTTTTT. This encodes CASSLAVEAAGLTNEKLFF.

This clone has a single count. This chain links TRBV9 with TRBJ1-6; tentative D call: TRBD1 (5 bases). From germline, CDR1 is SGDLS and CDR2 YYNGEE. The V end lost 0 bases, the J end lost 9 bases, and 10 bases lay between the germline ends. The CDR3 is 14 amino acids. The CDR3 loop is CASSVADIPSPLHF. The CDR3 bases are TGTGCCAGCAGCGTAGCGGACATACCTTCACCCCTCCACTTT.

By frequency in the sample, this clone is medium-sized (0.01 to 0.1%). At the DNA level, this CDR3 is encoded by other sequences in the same sample as well. V gene TRBV5-1 combines with J gene TRBJ1-1; D is unresolved. The germline V gene encodes CDR1 SGHRS and CDR2 YFSETQ. V lost 4 bases to trimming and J lost 1 base, with 14 bases between them. CDR3 length: 15 residues. The CDR3 is CASSPRGRTNTEAFF. CDR3 in DNA: TGCGCCAGCAGCCCACGCGGACGAACGAACACTGAAGCTTTCTTT.

The chain recombines TRBV12-5 with TRBJ1-1; possibly TRBD1 for D (5 bases). The CDR3 is 13 amino acids. The germline V gene has CDR1 LGHNT and CDR2 FRNRAP. Trimming took off 1 base at V and 4 bases at J, with 7 bases between the two ends. The CDR3 region has the DNA TGTGCTAGTGGTTTGGAGACAGTCACTGAAGCTTTCTTT. Translating gives CASGLETVTEAFF.

The chain has TRBV7-3 and TRBJ1-1, with D unclear. Trimming cost V 4 bases and J 1 base, with 7 bases left between them. This CDR3 region has 13 residues. The V gene's germline CDR1 is SGHTA and CDR2 FQGTGA. This CDR3 reads CASSWSRNTEAFF. As DNA, the CDR3 is TGTGCCAGCAGCTGGTCACGGAACACTGAAGCTTTCTTT.

J is TRBJ1-1 and V is TRBV5-4, with D possibly TRBD1 on 6 matching bases. The germline V and J ends were trimmed by 0 bases and 0 bases, with 9 bases remaining between them. Germline V CDR1 and CDR2: SGHNT, YYREEE (reference sequence). The CDR3 extends over 15 amino acids. The CDR3 region has the DNA TGTGCCAGCAGCTTGGTAGGGGGAATGAACACTGAAGCTTTCTTT. Its protein is CASSLVGGMNTEAFF.

The chain links TRBV7-9 to TRBJ1-2; D perhaps matches TRBD1 (5 bases). The CDR3 consists of 15 residues. CDR1 SEHNR and CDR2 FQNEAQ come from the germline V gene (reference sequence). Trimming shortened V by 10 bases and J by 0 bases, and 18 bases separated the two germline ends. This CDR3 is CATRGAFSTNYGYTF. The CDR3 coding sequence is TGTGCCACCCGAGGGGCCTTCTCGACTAACTATGGCTACACCTTC.

The V call is TRBV13, the J call TRBJ1-1; D may be TRBD1 (5 bases). The V gene lost 2 bases and the J gene lost 6 bases, with 10 bases spanning the gap. The germline CDR1 and CDR2 sequences are PRHDT and FYEKMQ (reference sequence). CDR3 length: 13 residues. For the CDR3, the DNA is TGTGCCAGCAGCTTAAGGGGTTTAGCTGAAGCTTTCTTT. Encoded protein: CASSLRGLAEAFF.

This clone was seen a few times. This chain uses TRBV28 with TRBJ1-5; no clear D gene. V was clipped by 7 bases and J by 4 bases, with 11 bases between them. Germline CDR1 is MDHEN and CDR2 is SYDVKM. The CDR3 contains 13 residues. The CDR3 bases are TGTGCCAGCACCCCCGCCGGGAATCAGCCCCAGCATTTT. This gives the protein CASTPAGNQPQHF.

CDR3 residues: CASTGQGVNQPQHF. CDR3 sequence (DNA): TGTGCCAGCACCGGACAGGGGGTGAATCAGCCCCAGCATTTT. The chain employs TRBV25-1 and TRBJ1-5; TRBD1 matches at 10 bases. This CDR3 contains 14 residues. V lost 7 bases, J lost 4 bases, and 4 bases stayed unmatched. Germline V gene sequence: CDR1 MGHDK, CDR2 SYGVNS.

CDR3 sequence reads: CASSLAGVDIQYF. In DNA form, the CDR3 reads TGTGCCAGCAGCTTAGCAGGGGTTGACATTCAGTACTTC. This chain uses TRBV7-2 with TRBJ2-4; D is possibly TRBD1 (5 bases). Per the germline V gene, CDR1 is SGHTA and CDR2 is FQGNSA. The length of the CDR3 is 13 residues. Trimming cost V 0 bases and J 8 bases, with 8 bases left between them.

This chain uses TRBV12-5 with TRBJ1-2, with unresolved D. The CDR3 spans 12 residues. Per germline, CDR1 LGHNT and CDR2 FRNRAP. V lost 6 bases, J lost 2 bases, and 7 bases lay in between. The CDR3 spells CASGAENYGYTF. The CDR3 bases are TGTGCTAGTGGCGCAGAAAACTATGGCTACACCTTC.

The chain has TRBV5-1 and TRBJ1-1; 9 nucleotides agree with TRBD1. The CDR3 is 15 amino acids. CDR1 SGHRS and CDR2 YFSETQ come from the germline V gene. Germline trimming cut 1 base from V and 4 bases from J; bases unmatched to any gene: 5. In DNA form, the CDR3 reads TGCGCCAGCAGCTTGCCCGGGACAGGGATCACTGAAGCTTTCTTT. The encoded protein is CASSLPGTGITEAFF.

The rearrangement joins TRBV5-6 to TRBJ2-5; 7 positions agree with TRBD2. There are 16 residues in the CDR3. From germline, CDR1 is SGHDT and CDR2 YYEEEE. The junction had 13 bases not matched to a gene; V was cut back by 3 bases and J by 5 bases. The chain's CDR3 is CASSSGTMTSGETQYF. The CDR3 DNA is TGTGCCAGCAGCTCCGGGACTATGACCTCAGGGGAGACCCAGTACTTC.

V usage is TRBV6-1 and J usage is TRBJ1-1; D call uncertain. The V and J ends lost 2 bases and 1 base respectively, with 8 bases between them. This CDR3 region has 14 residues. Germline V CDR1 and CDR2: MNHNS, SASEGT. The CDR3 DNA reads as TGTGCCAGCAGTGAATTGGTTGCGAACACTGAAGCTTTCTTT. Residues: CASSELVANTEAFF.

The chain joins TRBV5-6 to TRBJ1-2; tentatively, D is TRBD1 (5 bases). This CDR3 contains 15 residues. CDR1 and CDR2 from the germline V gene are SGHDT and YYEEEE. V was cut by 1 base and J by 4 bases, with 14 bases left in between. CDR3 in amino acids: CASSLFSGAFYGYTF. CDR3 DNA: TGTGCCAGCAGCTTGTTTAGCGGGGCTTTCTATGGCTACACCTTC.

This clone was detected only once. This rearrangement joins TRBV18 to TRBJ2-7; 7 bases are shared with TRBD2. Germline trimming cut 0 bases from V and 0 bases from J; bases unmatched to any gene: 2. Germline V CDR1 and CDR2: KGHSH, LQKENI. The CDR3 has 15 residues. CDR3 bases: TGTGCCAGCTCACCACCGGGAGGGTTCTCCTACGAGCAGTACTTC. As protein: CASSPPGGFSYEQYF.

The V and J genes are TRBV2 and TRBJ2-1; 12 nucleotides match TRBD2. Per germline, CDR1 SNHLY and CDR2 FYNNEI. This CDR3 has 16 amino acids. V lost 7 bases and J lost 5; bases outside the gene matches: 9. The CDR3 loop is CASTRSGLAGNNEQFF. DNA of the CDR3: TGTGCCAGCACCCGATCAGGACTAGCGGGGAACAATGAGCAGTTCTTC. The complete variable domain, with remaining parts taken from reference TRBV2 and TRBJ2-1, reads EPEVTQTPSHQVTQMGQEVILRCVPISNHLYFYWYRQILGQKVEFLVSFYNNEISEKSEIFDDQFSVERPDGSNFTLKIRSTKLEDSAMYFCASTRSGLAGNNEQFFGPGTRLTVL.